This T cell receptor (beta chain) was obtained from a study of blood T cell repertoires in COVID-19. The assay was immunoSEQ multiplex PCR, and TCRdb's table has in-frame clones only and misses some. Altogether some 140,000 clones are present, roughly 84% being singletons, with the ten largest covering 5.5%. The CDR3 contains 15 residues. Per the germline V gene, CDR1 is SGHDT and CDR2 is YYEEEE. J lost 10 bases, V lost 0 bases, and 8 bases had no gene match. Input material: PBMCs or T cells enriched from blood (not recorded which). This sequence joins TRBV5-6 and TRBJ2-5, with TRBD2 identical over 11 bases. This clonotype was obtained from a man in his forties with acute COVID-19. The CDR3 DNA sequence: TGTGCCAGCAGCTTGGAGGCTAGCGGGGGGATGGGCCAGTACTTC. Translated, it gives CASSLEASGGMGQYF.